This T cell receptor (beta chain) was retrieved from a study of cytomegalovirus exposure and HLA in healthy donors. For the study at large: For the roughly 400 genotyped donors, around 76% fell within the Caucasian-associated ancestry cluster. Whole-study results and caveats: The authors later found most CMV-associated TCR beta chains appeared HLA-restricted. TCR beta sequences reportedly predicted most subjects' HLA-A and HLA-B alleles accurately. The listing of 150 to 200 TCR beta chains classed them as cytomegalovirus-associated.

This PCR relied on a set of 60 Vbeta primers and 13 Jbeta primers. The method was immunoSEQ multiplex PCR; TCRdb's version includes in-frame clones alone and lacks a portion of them. The sample lists 80,000 to 100,000 clones; over 65% were seen once. Comments on this clone: Its antigen is as yet unknown.

The CDR3 consists of 16 residues. Germline V lookup: CDR1 SGHDN, CDR2 FVKESK. V gave up 1 base and J gave up 3 bases, with 15 bases separating them. This sequence joins TRBV14 and TRBJ1-1; no definite D call. This TCR was recovered from a woman under 30 in good health and CMV-seropositive. The sequenced sample consisted of PBMCs. The CDR3 loop is CASSQVRRGRDTEAFF. In nucleotides, the CDR3 is TGTGCCAGCAGCCAAGTACGACGAGGGCGGGACACTGAAGCTTTCTTT.